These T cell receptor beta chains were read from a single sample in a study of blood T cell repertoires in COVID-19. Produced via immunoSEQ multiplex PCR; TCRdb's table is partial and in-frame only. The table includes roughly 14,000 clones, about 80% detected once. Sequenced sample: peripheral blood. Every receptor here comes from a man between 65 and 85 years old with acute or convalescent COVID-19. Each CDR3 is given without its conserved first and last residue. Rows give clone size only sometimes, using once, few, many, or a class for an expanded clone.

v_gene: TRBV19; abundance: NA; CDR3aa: ASKRGYTEVSNPPQH
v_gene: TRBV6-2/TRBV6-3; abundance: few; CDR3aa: ASSDPGTANEKLF
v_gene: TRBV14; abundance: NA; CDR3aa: ASSHIQVGSYEQY
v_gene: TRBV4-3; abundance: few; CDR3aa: ASSQDRAGDETQY
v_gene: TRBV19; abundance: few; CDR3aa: ASSSGQGAPGYT
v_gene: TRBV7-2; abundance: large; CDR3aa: ASSLEGQGYHEQY
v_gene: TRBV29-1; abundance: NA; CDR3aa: SVGTGGSSYEQY
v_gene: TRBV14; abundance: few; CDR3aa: ASRTGTTNTGELF
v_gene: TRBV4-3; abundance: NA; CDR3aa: ASSRLQGGQETQY
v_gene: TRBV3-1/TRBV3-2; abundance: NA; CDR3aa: ASSQGLAGLQETQY
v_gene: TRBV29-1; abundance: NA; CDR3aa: SVDPTGLNTEAF
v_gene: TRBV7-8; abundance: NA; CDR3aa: ASSLRDRGSNTEAF
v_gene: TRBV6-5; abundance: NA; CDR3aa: ASSYGPGGLAEAF
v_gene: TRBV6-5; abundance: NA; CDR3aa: ASRPRGVAEAF
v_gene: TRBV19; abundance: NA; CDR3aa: ASRRDRGFEAF
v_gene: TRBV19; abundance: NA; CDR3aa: ASSGGLANYGYT
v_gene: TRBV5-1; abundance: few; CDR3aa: ASSPGAGGRFDSPLH
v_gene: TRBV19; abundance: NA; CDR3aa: ASSISSATNEKLF
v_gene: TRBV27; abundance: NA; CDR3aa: ASSLQGWGGYT
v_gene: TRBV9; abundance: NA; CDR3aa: ASSARGGQLNEKLF
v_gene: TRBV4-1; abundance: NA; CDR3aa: ASSQDDNRLDNEQF
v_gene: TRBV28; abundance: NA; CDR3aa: ASTEGASGRGELF
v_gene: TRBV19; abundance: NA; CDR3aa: ASSSTGGIDGYT
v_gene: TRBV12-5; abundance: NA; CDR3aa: ASGYTEDFSARPTGELF
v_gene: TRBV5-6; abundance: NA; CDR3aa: ASSLEGTLANYGYT
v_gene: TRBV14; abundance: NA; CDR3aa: ASSQVSRGEQY
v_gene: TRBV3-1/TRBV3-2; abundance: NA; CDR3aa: ASSQRTSGSFLETQY
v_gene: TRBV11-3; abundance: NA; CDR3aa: ASSRGVAGGEVQF
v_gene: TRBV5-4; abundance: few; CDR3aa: ASSLGSAGGDNEQY
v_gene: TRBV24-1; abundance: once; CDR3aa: ATSVVSSSYNEQF
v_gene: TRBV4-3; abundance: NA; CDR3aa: ASSPRDSQDEQF
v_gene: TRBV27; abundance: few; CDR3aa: ASSTGTPGKLF
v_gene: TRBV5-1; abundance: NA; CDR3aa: ASSAGNPTDTQY
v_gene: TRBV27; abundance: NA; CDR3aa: ASSIRGGGETQY
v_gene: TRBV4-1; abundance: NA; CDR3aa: ASSHPVAGGHTGELF
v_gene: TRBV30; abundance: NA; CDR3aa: AWSRSLGASSYEQY
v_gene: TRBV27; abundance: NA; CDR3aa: ASSGLTELRAF
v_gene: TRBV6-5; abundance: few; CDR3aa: ASNPSGTGRVGYT